The 10 T cell receptor beta chains below were found in one sample sequenced in a study of OX40 agonist ivuxolimab in advanced cancers. Generated by immunoSEQ multiplex PCR, the TCRdb table keeps only in-frame clones and is missing some. The repertoire holds approximately 40,000 clones, with roughly 80% as singletons. The source was CD4+ or CD8+ T cells sorted from blood, collected in a trial of the OX40 agonist ivuxolimab. All receptors derive from an adult with an advanced solid tumor such as melanoma, head and neck, liver or kidney cancer.

In its sample, this clone was seen a few times. The chain recombines TRBV4-1 with TRBJ1-5; TRBD1 is a possible D gene (5 bases). This CDR3 comprises 16 residues. The germline V gene encodes CDR1 MGHRA and CDR2 YSYEKL. The ends were cut back, 4 bases at V and 2 bases at J, with 15 bases in the middle. This CDR3 reads CASSRGRGAGNQPQHF. The CDR3 DNA reads TGCGCCAGCAGCCGTGGGAGGGGAGCTGGCAATCAGCCCCAGCATTTT.

This clone was detected a few times. The CDR3 nucleotides read TGTGCCAGCTCCCGGGGGGGGGCTGGAGAGACCCAGTACTTC. Translating gives CASSRGGAGETQYF. This chain uses TRBV28 with TRBJ2-5; 8 bases are shared with TRBD2. CDR1 is MDHEN and CDR2 is SYDVKM in the germline V gene. This CDR3 is built from 14 residues. The ends lost 8 bases at V and 4 bases at J; junction bases unmatched: 9.

This clone is labeled as medium-sized (0.01 to 0.1%). J is TRBJ1-4 and V is TRBV18; 8 nucleotides line up with TRBD1. Germline assignment: CDR1 KGHSH and CDR2 LQKENI. The CDR3 extends over 16 amino acids. The junction had 10 bases not matched to a gene; V was cut back by 3 bases and J by 7 bases. The CDR3 DNA follows: TGTGCCAGCTCACCGGAGAAAGACAGGGGAGGTGAAAAACTGTTTTTT. Translation gives CASSPEKDRGGEKLFF.

This chain connects TRBV19 to TRBJ2-1; tentative D call: TRBD1 (6 bases). Trimming left V 2 bases short and J 5 bases short, with 10 bases between. The CDR3 is 14 residues long. Germline CDR1 LNHDA, CDR2 SQIVND (reference sequence). Here the CDR3 reads CASSIIQGHNEQFF. The CDR3 nucleotides read TGTGCCAGTAGTATAATTCAGGGGCACAATGAGCAGTTCTTC.

This sequence joins TRBV5-1 and TRBJ1-1; TRBD1 matches at 8 bases. Germline V CDR1 and CDR2: SGHRS, YFSETQ. The ends lost 0 bases at V and 4 bases at J; junction bases unmatched: 5. The CDR3 totals 15 residues. CDR3 loop: CASSLGQGFATEAFF. The CDR3 nucleotides read TGCGCCAGCAGCTTGGGACAGGGGTTCGCCACTGAAGCTTTCTTT.

V is TRBV5-4 and J is TRBJ2-3; D call uncertain. The germline V gene has CDR1 SGHNT and CDR2 YYREEE (reference sequence). V lost 0 bases and J 4 bases, leaving 12 bases between the germline ends. There are 15 residues in the CDR3. DNA for the CDR3: TGTGCCAGCAGCTTGGTGGGATCCTACGCAGATACGCAGTATTTT. Translating gives CASSLVGSYADTQYF.

The chain joins TRBV6-6 to TRBJ1-5, with a possible D match to TRBD1 (6 bases). Trimming pared 7 bases from V and 3 bases from J, leaving 19 bases between. Germline V gene sequence: CDR1 MNHNY, CDR2 SVGAGI (reference sequence). The CDR3 totals 16 residues. The CDR3 sequence is CASNGGAHEYNQPQHF. CDR3 DNA: TGTGCCAGCAATGGGGGGGCCCACGAATACAATCAGCCCCAGCATTTT.

The rearrangement uses TRBV19 and TRBJ1-1; D not certain. CDR3 length: 15 residues. Germline CDR1 LNHDA, CDR2 SQIVND (reference sequence). The V and J ends lost 3 bases and 6 bases respectively, with 17 bases between them. The CDR3 region has the DNA TGTGCCAGTAGTATCCGTTCTCGCGGGAATCCTGAAGCTTTCTTT. The encoded protein is CASSIRSRGNPEAFF.

The rearrangement links TRBV5-6 to TRBJ2-7; D remains ambiguous. CDR1 is SGHDT and CDR2 is YYEEEE in the germline V gene. The CDR3 spans 14 residues. V was trimmed by 4 bases and J by 0 bases, leaving 11 bases between them. CDR3 sequence: CASSPLAGSYEQYF. The CDR3 DNA is TGTGCCAGCAGCCCCCTTGCCGGCTCCTACGAGCAGTACTTC.

The rearrangement links TRBV29-1 to TRBJ1-5, with D unresolved. Per germline, CDR1 SQVTM and CDR2 ANQGSEA. The CDR3 runs 14 residues. Trimming removed 4 bases from V and 0 bases from J, with 10 bases in between. CDR3: CSVGNQNSNQPQHF. In nucleotides, the CDR3 is TGCAGCGTTGGGAACCAAAATAGCAATCAGCCCCAGCATTTT.